A selection of T cell receptor beta chains follows, all from one sample in a study of blood T cell repertoires in COVID-19. Some clones are missing from TCRdb's copy, which holds only in-frame ones; the method was immunoSEQ multiplex PCR. The sample shows approximately 250,000 clones, 80% to 85% of them seen only once. Material for sequencing was peripheral blood. The receptors come from a woman aged 40 to 50 who had recovered from COVID-19. Each CDR3 is given with its conserved first and last residue. A D gene is named only where the DNA matches it firmly. Only some rows state a clone size, as once, few, many or a class for expanded clones.

d_gene	abundance	v_gene	j_gene	CDR3aa	CDR3nt
-	-	TRBV21-1	TRBJ2-7	CASSKEPAGGYEQYF	TGTGCCAGCAGCAAAGAGCCCGCAGGGGGCTACGAGCAGTACTTC
-	-	TRBV11-3	TRBJ1-2	CASSLPLREDGYTF	TGTGCCAGCAGCTTACCCCTCCGGGAGGATGGCTACACCTTC
TRBD2	-	TRBV6-5	TRBJ2-7	CASRYDGRETYEQYF	TGTGCCAGCAGGTACGACGGGCGGGAGACTTACGAGCAGTACTTC
-	once	TRBV3-1/TRBV3-2	TRBJ1-1	CASSQDDGYTEAFF	TGTGCCAGCAGCCAAGATGACGGGTACACTGAAGCTTTCTTT
-	-	TRBV6-1	TRBJ2-1	CASSEGGANNEQFF	TGTGCCAGCAGTGAAGGCGGGGCAAACAATGAGCAGTTCTTC
TRBD1	-	TRBV12-3/TRBV12-4	TRBJ1-4	CASRDRGEEKLFF	TGTGCCAGCAGAGACAGGGGCGAGGAAAAACTGTTTTTT
TRBD1	-	TRBV28	TRBJ2-7	CASSPTPGDRASYEQYF	TGTGCCAGCAGTCCCACTCCTGGGGACAGAGCCTCCTACGAGCAGTACTTC
TRBD2	once	TRBV9	TRBJ2-3	CASSVAAGGSTDTQYF	TGTGCCAGCAGCGTAGCTGCGGGGGGGAGCACAGATACGCAGTATTTT
-	few	TRBV11-2	TRBJ2-1	CASSSGAYNEQFF	TGTGCCAGCAGCTCAGGGGCTTACAATGAGCAGTTCTTC
TRBD1	-	TRBV2	TRBJ1-5	CASSEDRGAYQPQHF	TGTGCCAGCAGTGAAGACAGGGGAGCGTATCAGCCCCAGCATTTT
-	-	TRBV6-6	TRBJ2-5	CASSYGAVTRETQYF	TGTGCCAGCAGTTACGGGGCCGTTACCCGAGAGACCCAGTACTTC
-	few	TRBV6-6	TRBJ2-7	CASTQGSEQYF	TGTGCCAGCACCCAGGGGTCCGAGCAGTACTTC
-	-	TRBV18	TRBJ1-2	CASSPEDYGYTF	TGTGCCAGCTCACCGGAGGACTATGGCTACACCTTC
TRBD1	-	TRBV7-6	TRBJ2-7	CASSLGTGVYEQYF	TGTGCCAGCAGCCTCGGGACAGGGGTGTACGAGCAGTACTTC
-	-	TRBV6-1	TRBJ1-1	CASSEPGRHTEAFF	TGTGCCAGCAGTGAACCGGGTAGGCACACTGAAGCTTTCTTT
-	-	TRBV5-1	TRBJ2-7	CASSGDFAPGEYF	TGCGCCAGCAGCGGGGACTTCGCCCCCGGGGAGTACTTC
-	-	TRBV28	TRBJ1-5	CASSLRQRVNQPQHF	TGTGCCAGCAGTTTACGGCAGAGGGTCAATCAGCCCCAGCATTTT
TRBD1	-	TRBV12-3/TRBV12-4	TRBJ1-2	CASKGAKLLGYTF	TGTGCCAGCAAGGGGGCCAAACTACTGGGCTACACCTTC
TRBD1	-	TRBV30	TRBJ1-6	CAWSPPGQGNSPLHF	TGTGCCTGGAGTCCTCCGGGACAGGGAAATTCACCCCTCCACTTT
-	-	TRBV28	TRBJ1-6	CASTLGGSSYNSPLHF	TGTGCCAGCACCTTGGGGGGGAGCTCCTATAATTCACCCCTCCACTTT
TRBD2	few	TRBV19	TRBJ2-5	CASSSGRGETQYF	TGTGCCAGTAGTAGCGGGAGAGGTGAGACCCAGTACTTC
-	-	TRBV24-1	TRBJ2-5	CATSDRQETQYF	TGTGCCACCAGTGACCGCCAAGAGACCCAGTACTTC
TRBD1	-	TRBV11-2	TRBJ1-6	CASSPPGQGNSPLHF	TGTGCCAGCAGCCCCCCGGGACAGGGTAATTCACCCCTCCACTTT
TRBD1	-	TRBV9	TRBJ1-2	CAPGQVSHYGYTF	TGTGCCCCAGGACAGGTCTCGCACTATGGCTACACCTTC
-	-	TRBV9	TRBJ1-2	CASSPGQIYGYTF	TGTGCCAGCAGCCCGGGACAAATATATGGCTACACCTTC
TRBD1	-	TRBV5-5	TRBJ1-4	CASIRGQGGATNEKLFF	TGTGCCAGCATCCGAGGGCAGGGGGGAGCAACTAATGAAAAACTGTTTTTT
TRBD2	once	TRBV5-4	TRBJ2-2	CASSPGLVTGGPRELFF	TGTGCCAGCAGCCCCGGTCTCGTCACGGGGGGGCCCAGGGAGCTGTTTTTT
TRBD2	-	TRBV5-6	TRBJ2-3	CASSPGTSGQDTQYF	TGTGCCAGCAGCCCCGGGACTAGCGGTCAAGATACGCAGTATTTT
-	-	TRBV30	TRBJ2-1	CAWSWAEKFNEQFF	TGTGCCTGGAGCTGGGCAGAGAAATTCAATGAGCAGTTCTTC
TRBD1	-	TRBV11-1	TRBJ1-1	CASSLTGMNTEAFF	TGTGCCAGCAGCTTGACAGGGATGAACACTGAAGCTTTCTTT
TRBD1	-	TRBV5-1	TRBJ1-4	CASSGDRAATNEKLFF	TGCGCCAGCAGCGGGGACAGGGCCGCAACTAATGAAAAACTGTTTTTT
-	-	TRBV12-3/TRBV12-4	TRBJ1-2	CASSFGGRGYTF	TGTGCCAGCAGTTTTGGGGGCAGGGGCTACACCTTC
-	-	TRBV18	TRBJ2-3	CASSDYRDITQDTQYF	TGTGCCAGCTCAGACTACCGGGACATCACCCAAGATACGCAGTATTTT
-	-	TRBV28	TRBJ1-2	CASTRVAYGYTF	TGTGCCAGCACCAGGGTCGCCTATGGCTACACCTTC
-	-	TRBV4-1	TRBJ2-5	CASSQGQGFETQYF	TGCGCCAGCAGCCAAGGGCAGGGTTTTGAGACCCAGTACTTC
-	-	TRBV9	TRBJ2-1	CASSVAGYYNEQFF	TGTGCCAGCAGCGTAGCAGGCTACTACAATGAGCAGTTCTTC
-	-	TRBV11-2	TRBJ2-4	CASSLWAINIQYF	TGTGCCAGCAGCTTATGGGCGATAAACATTCAGTACTTC
-	-	TRBV11-2	TRBJ2-3	CASSLGPGHTDTQYF	TGTGCCAGCAGCTTAGGCCCCGGACACACAGATACGCAGTATTTT
TRBD1	-	TRBV6-5	TRBJ1-5	CASRPGQGDQPQHF	TGTGCCAGCAGGCCGGGACAGGGTGATCAGCCCCAGCATTTT
-	-	TRBV5-4	TRBJ1-1	CASSPDRPLNTEAFF	TGTGCCAGCAGCCCCGACAGACCTCTGAACACTGAGGCTTTCTTT
TRBD1	-	TRBV19	TRBJ2-1	CATRDRGRGNEQFF	TGTGCCACCCGGGACAGGGGGCGCGGGAATGAGCAGTTCTTC
TRBD1	-	TRBV19	TRBJ2-2	CASTRTGGMFRTGELFF	TGTGCCAGTACCCGGACAGGGGGTATGTTTCGTACCGGGGAGCTGTTTTTT
TRBD1	-	TRBV11-2	TRBJ2-7	CASSVAGTGELYEQYF	TGTGCCAGCAGCGTTGCCGGGACAGGTGAACTCTACGAGCAGTACTTC
TRBD1	-	TRBV29-1	TRBJ1-2	CSVDRGDYGYTF	TGCAGCGTCGACAGGGGAGACTATGGCTACACCTTC
-	-	TRBV6-5	TRBJ1-6	CASSLDSPNSPLHF	TGTGCCAGCAGCCTGGACAGTCCAAATTCACCCCTCCACTTT
-	-	TRBV5-1	TRBJ2-1	CASSRVSRARVNEQFF	TGCGCCAGCAGCAGAGTCTCGAGGGCCCGGGTGAATGAGCAGTTCTTC
TRBD1	-	TRBV29-1	TRBJ1-1	CSGKGQENTEAFF	TGCAGCGGTAAGGGACAGGAGAACACTGAAGCTTTCTTT
TRBD1	-	TRBV2	TRBJ1-5	CASRDRELYQPQHF	TGTGCCAGCAGGGACAGGGAGTTATATCAGCCCCAGCATTTT
TRBD1	-	TRBV18	TRBJ1-1	CASSGQEGRNTEAFF	TGTGCCAGCTCAGGACAGGAGGGAAGGAACACTGAAGCTTTCTTT
-	-	TRBV28	TRBJ1-5	CASRPITRVLGLVNQPQHF	TGTGCCAGCAGGCCAATTACGCGGGTTTTGGGACTCGTCAATCAGCCCCAGCATTTT
-	-	TRBV2	TRBJ2-2	CASSERETGELFF	TGTGCCAGCAGTGAGAGGGAGACCGGGGAGCTGTTTTTT
TRBD1	-	TRBV6-1	TRBJ2-7	CASSEWGQIYEQYF	TGTGCCAGCAGTGAATGGGGACAGATCTACGAGCAGTACTTC
TRBD1	-	TRBV7-2	TRBJ2-3	CASSEQGISDTQYF	TGTGCCAGCAGTGAACAGGGGATCTCAGATACGCAGTATTTT
TRBD1	once	TRBV2	TRBJ1-3	CASRADRAGNTIYF	TGTGCCAGCAGGGCAGACAGGGCTGGAAACACCATATATTTT
-	-	TRBV4-1	TRBJ2-5	CASSRYRVQQETQYF	TGCGCCAGCAGCCGGTACAGGGTCCAACAAGAGACCCAGTACTTC